This TCR beta chain appears in the sequencing data of a study of shared clonotypes between healthy human individuals. Study at large: Donors had three CD4 naive, three CD4 memory, two CD8 naive and one CD8 memory plate apiece.

From germline, CDR1 is SNHLY and CDR2 FYNNEI. This CDR3 has 12 residues. A note on this clone: At one end, the junction sequence differs from germline, possibly due to a read error.

Once extracted for a subset, genomic DNA was divided evenly among several immunoSEQ plates. TCRdb keeps only in-frame clones here, not all; method: immunoSEQ multiplex PCR. This repertoire shows about a million clones, over 60% found once; its top ten account for roughly 1.5%. The source material was memory CD4+ T cells sorted from blood. Subset here: CD45RA-negative fraction. The chain recombines TRBV2 with TRBJ2-7; 11 bases are shared with TRBD2. The source of this sequence is a man younger than 30 in good health. This chain's CDR3 is CASSEVLAGVRF. The CDR3 DNA follows: TGTGCCAGCAGTGAGGTACTAGCGGGAGTGAGGTTC.